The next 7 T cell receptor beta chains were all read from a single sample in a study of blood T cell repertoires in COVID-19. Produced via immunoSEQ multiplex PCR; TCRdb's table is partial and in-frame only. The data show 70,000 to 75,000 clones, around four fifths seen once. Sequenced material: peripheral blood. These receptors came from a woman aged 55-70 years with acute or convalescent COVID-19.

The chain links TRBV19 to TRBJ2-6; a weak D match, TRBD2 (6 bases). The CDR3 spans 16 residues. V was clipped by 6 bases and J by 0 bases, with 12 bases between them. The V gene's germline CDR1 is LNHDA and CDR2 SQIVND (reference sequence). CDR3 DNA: TGTGCCAGTAGCAATCTAGCGAGCTCTGGGGCCAACGTCCTGACTTTC. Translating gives CASSNLASSGANVLTF.

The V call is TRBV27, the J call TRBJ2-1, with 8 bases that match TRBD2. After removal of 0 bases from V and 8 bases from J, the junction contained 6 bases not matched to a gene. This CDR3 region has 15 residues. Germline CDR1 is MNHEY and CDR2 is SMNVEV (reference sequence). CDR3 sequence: CASSLSSGGAYEQFF. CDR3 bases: TGTGCCAGCAGTTTATCTTCCGGGGGGGCCTATGAGCAGTTCTTC.

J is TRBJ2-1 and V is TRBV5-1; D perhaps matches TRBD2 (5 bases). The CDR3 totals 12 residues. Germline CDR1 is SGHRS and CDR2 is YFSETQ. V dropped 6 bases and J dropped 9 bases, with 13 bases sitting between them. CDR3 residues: CASTSSGSEQFF. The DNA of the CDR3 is TGCGCCAGCACCTCCAGCGGCAGTGAGCAGTTCTTC. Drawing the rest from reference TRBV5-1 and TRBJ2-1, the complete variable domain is KAGVTQTPRYLIKTRGQQVTLSCSPISGHRSVSWYQQTPGQGLQFLFEYFSETQRNKGNFPGRFSGRQFSNSRSEMNVSTLELGDSALYLCASTSSGSEQFFGPGTRLTVL.

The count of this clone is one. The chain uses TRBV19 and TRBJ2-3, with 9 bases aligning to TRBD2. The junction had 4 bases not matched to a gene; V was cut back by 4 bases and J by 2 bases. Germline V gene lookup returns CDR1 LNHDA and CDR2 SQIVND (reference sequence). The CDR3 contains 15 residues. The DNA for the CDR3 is TGTGCCAGTAGTAGCGGGAGGGGAGACACAGATACGCAGTATTTT. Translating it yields CASSSGRGDTDTQYF.

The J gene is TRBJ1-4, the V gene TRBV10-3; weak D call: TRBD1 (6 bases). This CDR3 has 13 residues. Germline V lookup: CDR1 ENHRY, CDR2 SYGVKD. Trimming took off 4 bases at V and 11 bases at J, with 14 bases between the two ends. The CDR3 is CAISADAQGKLFF. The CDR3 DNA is TGTGCCATCAGTGCGGACGCTCAGGGGAAACTGTTTTTT.

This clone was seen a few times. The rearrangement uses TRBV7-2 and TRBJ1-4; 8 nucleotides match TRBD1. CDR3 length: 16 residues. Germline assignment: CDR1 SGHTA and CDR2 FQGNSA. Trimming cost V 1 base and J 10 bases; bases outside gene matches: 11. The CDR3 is CASSLGGQGAGRKLFF. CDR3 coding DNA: TGTGCCAGCAGCTTAGGGGGTCAGGGGGCGGGCAGAAAACTGTTTTTT.

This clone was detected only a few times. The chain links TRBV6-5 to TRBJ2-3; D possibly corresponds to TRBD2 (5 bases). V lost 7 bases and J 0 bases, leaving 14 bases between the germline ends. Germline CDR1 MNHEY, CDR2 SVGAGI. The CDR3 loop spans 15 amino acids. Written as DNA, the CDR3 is TGTGCCAGCACCTTGACTATCCTAAGCACAGATACGCAGTATTTT. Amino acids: CASTLTILSTDTQYF.